The source of this T cell receptor beta chain is a study of blood T cell repertoires in COVID-19. In the study overall: Sources were T cells, B-cell-depleted T cells, or PBMCs; the material itself was cDNA or gDNA.

Authors' methods: It was from reference gene primer amplification that nucleated cell counts were estimated. This table comes from immunoSEQ multiplex PCR, and its TCRdb copy is limited to in-frame clones, with some not included. That table gives V, J and clone size, and the DNA gave D and trimming. Here the sample spans some 33,000 clones, approximately 80% being singletons. This clone was recorded once. Germline CDR1 and CDR2: WNHNN and SYGVQD (reference sequence). The CDR3 has 14 amino acids. The V end was cut by 10 bases, the J end by 4 bases, with 20 bases between. Sequenced input: peripheral blood. The sequence derives from a human donor in a cohort sampled during active COVID-19. J is TRBJ2-7 and V is TRBV10-1, with TRBD1 as a possible D gene (6 bases). The CDR3 nucleotides are TGCGCCATCAAAAAAGGGACATACGCTTACGAGCAGTACTTC. Its protein product is CAIKKGTYAYEQYF.